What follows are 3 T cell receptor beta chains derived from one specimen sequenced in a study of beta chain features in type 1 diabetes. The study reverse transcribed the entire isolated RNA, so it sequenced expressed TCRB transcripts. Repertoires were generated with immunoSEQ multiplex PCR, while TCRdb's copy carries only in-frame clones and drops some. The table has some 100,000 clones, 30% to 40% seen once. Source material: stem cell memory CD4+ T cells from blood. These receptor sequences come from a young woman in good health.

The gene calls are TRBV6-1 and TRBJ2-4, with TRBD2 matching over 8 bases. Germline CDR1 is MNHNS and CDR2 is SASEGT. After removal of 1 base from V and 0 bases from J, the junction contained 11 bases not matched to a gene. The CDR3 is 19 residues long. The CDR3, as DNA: TGTGCCAGCAGTGAAGTCAGGACTAGCTGGAGGGGAGCCAAAAACATTCAGTACTTC. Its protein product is CASSEVRTSWRGAKNIQYF.

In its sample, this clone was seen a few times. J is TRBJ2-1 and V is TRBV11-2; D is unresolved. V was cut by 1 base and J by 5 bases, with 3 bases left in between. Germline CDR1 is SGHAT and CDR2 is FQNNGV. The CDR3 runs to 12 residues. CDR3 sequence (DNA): TGTGCCAGCAGCTTAGCTCACAATGAGCAGTTCTTC. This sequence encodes CASSLAHNEQFF.

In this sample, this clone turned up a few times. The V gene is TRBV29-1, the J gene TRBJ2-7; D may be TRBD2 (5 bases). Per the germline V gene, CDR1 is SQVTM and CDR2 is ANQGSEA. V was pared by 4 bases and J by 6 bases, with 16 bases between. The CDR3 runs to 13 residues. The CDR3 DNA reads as TGCAGCGTTGGAGTCCCCCTAGCAGGCGAGCAGTACTTC. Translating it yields CSVGVPLAGEQYF.